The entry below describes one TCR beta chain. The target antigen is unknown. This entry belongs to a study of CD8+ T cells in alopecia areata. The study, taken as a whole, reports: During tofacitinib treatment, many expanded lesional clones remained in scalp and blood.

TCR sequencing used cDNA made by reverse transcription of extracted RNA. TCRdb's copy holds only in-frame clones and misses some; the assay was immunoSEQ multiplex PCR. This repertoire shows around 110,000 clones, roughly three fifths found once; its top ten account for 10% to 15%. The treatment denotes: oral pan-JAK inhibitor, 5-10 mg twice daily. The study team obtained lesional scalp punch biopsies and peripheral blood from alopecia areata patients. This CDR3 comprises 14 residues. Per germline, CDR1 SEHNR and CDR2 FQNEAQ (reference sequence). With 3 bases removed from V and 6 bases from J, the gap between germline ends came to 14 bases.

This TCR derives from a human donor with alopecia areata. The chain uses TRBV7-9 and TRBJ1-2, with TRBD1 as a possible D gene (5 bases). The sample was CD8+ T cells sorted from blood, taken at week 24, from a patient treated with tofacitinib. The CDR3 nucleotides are TGTGCCAGCAGCTTCAGTGGGGGGTCCGATGGCTACACCTTC. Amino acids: CASSFSGGSDGYTF. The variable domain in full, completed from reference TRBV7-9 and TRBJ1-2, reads DTGVSQNPRHKITKRGQNVTFRCDPISEHNRLYWYRQTLGQGPEFLTYFQNEAQLEKSRLLSDRFSAERPKGSFSTLEIQRTEQGDSAMYLCASSFSGGSDGYTFGSGTRLTVV.